This section outlines one T cell receptor (beta chain) sequence together with its context. This table comes from immunoSEQ multiplex PCR, and its TCRdb copy is limited to in-frame clones, with some not included. The sample carries about 180,000 clones, roughly 80% recorded once. With 4 bases clipped from V and 3 bases from J, the junction kept 4 bases outside the gene matches. This CDR3 comprises 13 residues. Per germline, CDR1 SQVTM and CDR2 ANQGSEA. This specimen belongs to a study of blood T cell repertoires in COVID-19. As for the study in general: The analysed material was cDNA or gDNA that came from T cells, B-cell-depleted T cells, or PBMCs.

The study drew participants aged about 18 to 95 years from about two dozen US areas. Participants reported their clinical history, and cohort assignment relied on those reports. A PCR-confirmed or clinician-diagnosed COVID-19 case had contacted exposed participants within 2 weeks of entry. The rearrangement joins TRBV29-1 to TRBJ2-7; the match to TRBD2 covers 9 bases. The sample taken for sequencing was PBMCs or T cells enriched from blood (not recorded which). This TCR derives from a man aged 55 to 70 who had been exposed to COVID-19. The CDR3 sequence: CSVVAGVVYEQYF. DNA of the CDR3: TGCAGCGTTGTAGCGGGAGTTGTCTACGAGCAGTACTTC.